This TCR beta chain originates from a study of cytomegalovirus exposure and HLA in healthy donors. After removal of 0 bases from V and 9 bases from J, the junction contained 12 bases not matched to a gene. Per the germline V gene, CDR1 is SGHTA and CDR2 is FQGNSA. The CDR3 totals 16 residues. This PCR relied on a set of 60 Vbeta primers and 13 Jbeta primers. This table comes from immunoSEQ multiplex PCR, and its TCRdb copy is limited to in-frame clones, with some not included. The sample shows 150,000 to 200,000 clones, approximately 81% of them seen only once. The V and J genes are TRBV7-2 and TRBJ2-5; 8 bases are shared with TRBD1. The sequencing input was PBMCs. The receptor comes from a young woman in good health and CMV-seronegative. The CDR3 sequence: CASSLAGTGLNRAQYF. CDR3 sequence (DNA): TGTGCCAGCAGCTTAGCGGGGACAGGTCTAAATAGGGCCCAGTACTTC. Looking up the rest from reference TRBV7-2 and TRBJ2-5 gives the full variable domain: GAGVSQSPSNKVTEKGKDVELRCDPISGHTALYWYRQSLGQGLEFLIYFQGNSAPDKSGLPSDRFSAERTGGSVSTLTIQRTQQEDSAVYLCASSLAGTGLNRAQYFGPGTRLLVL.